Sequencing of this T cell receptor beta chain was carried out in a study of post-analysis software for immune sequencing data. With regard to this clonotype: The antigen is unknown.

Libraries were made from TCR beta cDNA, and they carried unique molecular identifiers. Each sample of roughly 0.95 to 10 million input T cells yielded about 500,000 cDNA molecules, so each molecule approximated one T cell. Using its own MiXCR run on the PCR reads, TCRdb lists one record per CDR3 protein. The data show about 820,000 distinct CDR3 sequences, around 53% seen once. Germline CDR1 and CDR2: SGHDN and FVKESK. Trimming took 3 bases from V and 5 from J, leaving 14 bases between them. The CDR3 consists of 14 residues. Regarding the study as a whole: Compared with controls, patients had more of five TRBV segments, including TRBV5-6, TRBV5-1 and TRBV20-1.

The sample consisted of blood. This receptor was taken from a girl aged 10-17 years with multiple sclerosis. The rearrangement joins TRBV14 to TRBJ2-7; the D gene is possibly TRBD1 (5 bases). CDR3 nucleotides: TGTGCCAGCAGCCAGCACGCAGGGAACCACGAGCAGTACTTC. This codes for CASSQHAGNHEQYF.